Sequencing of this T cell receptor beta chain was carried out in a study of Ad26.COV2.S vaccination and SARS-CoV-2 variants. Whole-study context: Once, or twice with 56 days between doses, Ad26.COV2.S was given intramuscularly.

On this clone: Its specificity is not known.

General study findings and limits: Relative to placebo recipients, vaccine recipients exhibited elevated spike-specific TCR breadth. Measures of TCR breadth and depth may have fallen short of total T cell responses.

Described treatment: around 19 received Ad26.COV2.S at low or high dose, single or two shots; several received placebo; per-sample allocation not given. Collection of the samples took place on day 63 after the first injection of vaccine or placebo. Here immunoSEQ multiplex PCR was the method, and the copy in TCRdb shows in-frame clones only, minus some. The sample has about 350,000 clones; 75% to 90% are singletons. Looked up from germline, CDR1 is SGHRS and CDR2 is YFSETQ. The CDR3 length is 17 residues. The V and J ends lost 4 bases and 0 bases, in that order; junction bases with no gene match: 13.

The chain carries TRBV5-1 and TRBJ2-7, with TRBD1 matching 7 bases. This specimen was peripheral blood, taken in a trial of Ad26.COV2.S vaccine versus placebo. The sequence was collected from a person aged 18-60 years who received the Ad26.COV2.S COVID-19 vaccine or a placebo. CDR3 DNA sequence: TGCGCCAGCAGCGGTACCGGGACAGATGAGACCTCCTACGAGCAGTACTTC. It encodes CASSGTGTDETSYEQYF.